This T cell receptor (beta chain) was recorded in a study of shared clonotypes between healthy human individuals. Study results and caveats: Larger richness was generally estimated for naive than memory subsets.

Original data processing: ImmunoSEQ supplied junction-only sequences lacking quality scores, so filtering was different. The data were produced by immunoSEQ multiplex PCR, yet TCRdb's version contains in-frame clones alone and is incomplete. V, J and clone size were drawn from that table, and D and trimming were deduced from the DNA. The sample records roughly 2,000,000 clones, about 95% being singletons. Trimming took off 1 base at V and 1 base at J, with 16 bases between the two ends. The CDR3 is 17 amino acids. CDR1 is MNHNS, CDR2 SASEGT, per germline. This clone has only one observation. Antigen: not known. Naive CD8 isolation took CD45RO-negative cells positively selected for CCR7 and excluded terminally differentiated effector memory CD45RA+ cells. Donors had no recently reported acute infections or vaccinations and were HIV-negative. Each sample came from a Caucasian adult donor living in Nashville, Tennessee.

The source of this sequence is a man between 18 and 35 years old in good health. The sample was naive CD8+ T cells sorted from blood. The rearrangement uses TRBV6-1 and TRBJ2-5; D unclear. DNA of the CDR3: TGTGCCAGCAGTGAAGGCCCCGCGACGGGCATCCAAGAGACCCAGTACTTC. It yields the protein CASSEGPATGIQETQYF.